What follows describes a single TCR beta chain. The antigen remains unidentified. Other DNA sequences in the sample encode the same CDR3. Only in-frame clones appear in the TCRdb table, and some are missing; sequencing was by immunoSEQ multiplex PCR. The sample has roughly 410,000 clones; roughly 96% are singletons. This entry comes from a study of shared clonotypes between healthy human individuals. Points from the study as a whole: Estimated richness values were generally larger in naive subsets than in memory subsets. The rarefaction results pointed to incomplete sorted-subset sequencing despite large depth. When naive CD4 clonotypes were compared across several donors, approximately 4.9% were shared. Represented diversity, genetic and exposure-history alike, was limited by few donors.

The source material was memory CD8+ T cells sorted from blood. The subset denotes: CD45RO+ cells pooled with CCR7-negative TemRA cells. The TCR comes from a young man in good health.

The CDR3, as DNA: TGTGCCAGCAGTTTACGGACAGACTACGAGCAGTACTTC. Protein product: CASSLRTDYEQYF. The chain combines TRBV28 with TRBJ2-7; maybe TRBD1 (6 bases). Germline V gene data show CDR1 as MDHEN and CDR2 as SYDVKM. The CDR3 extends over 13 amino acids. V was clipped by 2 bases and J by 3 bases, with 8 bases between them. Using reference TRBV28 and TRBJ2-7 for the parts outside the CDR3, the full variable domain is DVKVTQSSRYLVKRTGEKVFLECVQDMDHENMFWYRQDPGLGLRLIYFSYDVKMKEKGDIPEGYSVSREKKERFSLILESASTNQTSMYLCASSLRTDYEQYFGPGTRLTVT.